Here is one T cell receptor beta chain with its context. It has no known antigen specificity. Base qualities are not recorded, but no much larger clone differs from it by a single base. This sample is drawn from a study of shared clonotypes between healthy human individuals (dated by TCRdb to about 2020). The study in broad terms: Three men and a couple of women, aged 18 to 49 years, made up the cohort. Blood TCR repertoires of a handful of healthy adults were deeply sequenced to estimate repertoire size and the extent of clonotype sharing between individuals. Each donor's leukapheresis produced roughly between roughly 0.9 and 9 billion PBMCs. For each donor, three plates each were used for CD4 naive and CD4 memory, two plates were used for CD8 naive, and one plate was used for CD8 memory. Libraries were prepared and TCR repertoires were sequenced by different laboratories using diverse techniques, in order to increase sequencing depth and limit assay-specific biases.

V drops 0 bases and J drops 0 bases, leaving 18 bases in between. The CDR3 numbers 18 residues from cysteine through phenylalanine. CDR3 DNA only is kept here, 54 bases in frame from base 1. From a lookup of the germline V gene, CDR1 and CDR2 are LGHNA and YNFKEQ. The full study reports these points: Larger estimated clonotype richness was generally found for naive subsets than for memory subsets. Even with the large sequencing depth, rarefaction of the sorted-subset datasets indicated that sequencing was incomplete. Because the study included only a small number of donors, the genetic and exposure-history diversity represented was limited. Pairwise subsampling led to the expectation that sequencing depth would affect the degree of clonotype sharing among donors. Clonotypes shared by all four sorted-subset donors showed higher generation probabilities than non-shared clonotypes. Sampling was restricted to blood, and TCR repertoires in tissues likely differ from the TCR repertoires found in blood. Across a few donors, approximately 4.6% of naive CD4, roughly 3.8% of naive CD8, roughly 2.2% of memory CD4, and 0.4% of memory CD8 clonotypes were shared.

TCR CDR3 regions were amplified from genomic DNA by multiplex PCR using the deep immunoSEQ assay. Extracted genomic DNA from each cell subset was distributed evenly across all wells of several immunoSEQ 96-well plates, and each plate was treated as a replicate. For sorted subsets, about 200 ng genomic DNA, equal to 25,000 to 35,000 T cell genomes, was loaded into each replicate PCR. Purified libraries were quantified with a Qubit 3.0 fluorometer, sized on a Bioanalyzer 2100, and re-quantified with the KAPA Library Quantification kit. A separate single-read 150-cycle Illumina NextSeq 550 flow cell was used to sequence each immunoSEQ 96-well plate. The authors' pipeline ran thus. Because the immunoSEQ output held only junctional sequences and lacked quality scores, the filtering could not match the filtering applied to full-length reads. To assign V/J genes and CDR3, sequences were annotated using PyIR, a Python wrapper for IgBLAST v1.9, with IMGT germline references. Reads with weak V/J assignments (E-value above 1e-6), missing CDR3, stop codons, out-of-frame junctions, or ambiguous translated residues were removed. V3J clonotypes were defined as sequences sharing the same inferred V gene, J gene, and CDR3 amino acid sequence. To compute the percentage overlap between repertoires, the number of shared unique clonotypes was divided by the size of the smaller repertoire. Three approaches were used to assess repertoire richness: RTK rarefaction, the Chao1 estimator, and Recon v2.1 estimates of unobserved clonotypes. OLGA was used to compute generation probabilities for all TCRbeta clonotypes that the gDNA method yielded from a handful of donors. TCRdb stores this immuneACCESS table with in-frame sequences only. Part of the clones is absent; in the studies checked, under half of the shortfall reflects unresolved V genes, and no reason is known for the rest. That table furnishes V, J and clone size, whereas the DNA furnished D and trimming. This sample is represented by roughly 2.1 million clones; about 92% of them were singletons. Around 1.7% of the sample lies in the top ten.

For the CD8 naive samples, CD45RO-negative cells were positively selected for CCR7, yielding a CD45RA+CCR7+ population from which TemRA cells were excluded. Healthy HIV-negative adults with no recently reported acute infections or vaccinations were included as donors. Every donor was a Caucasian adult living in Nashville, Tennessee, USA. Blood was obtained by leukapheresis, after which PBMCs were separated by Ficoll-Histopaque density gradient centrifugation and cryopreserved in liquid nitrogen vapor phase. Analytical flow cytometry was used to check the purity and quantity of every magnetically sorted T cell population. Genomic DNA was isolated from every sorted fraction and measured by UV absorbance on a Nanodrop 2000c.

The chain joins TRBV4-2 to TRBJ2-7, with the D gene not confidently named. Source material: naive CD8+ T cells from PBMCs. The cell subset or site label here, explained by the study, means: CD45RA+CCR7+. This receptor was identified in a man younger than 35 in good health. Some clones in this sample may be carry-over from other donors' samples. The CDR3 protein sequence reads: CASSQEYQALRHSYEQYF. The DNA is TGTGCCAGCAGCCAAGAATACCAAGCACTACGACACTCCTACGAGCAGTACTTC.